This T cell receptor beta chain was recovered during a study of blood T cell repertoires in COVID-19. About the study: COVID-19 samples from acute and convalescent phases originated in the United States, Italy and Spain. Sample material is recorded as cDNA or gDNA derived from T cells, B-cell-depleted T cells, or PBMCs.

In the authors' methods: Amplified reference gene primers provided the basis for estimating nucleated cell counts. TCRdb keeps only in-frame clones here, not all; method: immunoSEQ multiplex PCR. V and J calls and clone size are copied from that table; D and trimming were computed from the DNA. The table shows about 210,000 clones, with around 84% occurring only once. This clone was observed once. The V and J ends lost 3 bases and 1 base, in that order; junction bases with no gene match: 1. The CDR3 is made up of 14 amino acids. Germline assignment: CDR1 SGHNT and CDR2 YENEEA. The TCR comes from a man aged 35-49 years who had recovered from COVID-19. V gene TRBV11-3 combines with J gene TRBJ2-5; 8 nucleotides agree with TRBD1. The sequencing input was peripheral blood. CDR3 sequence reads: CASSFGTGQETQYF. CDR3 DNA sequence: TGTGCCAGCAGCTTCGGGACAGGCCAAGAGACCCAGTACTTC.